The 21 T cell receptor beta chains in this list originate from one sample, sequenced in a study of T cells in women clearing cervical HPV infection (dated by TCRdb to between 2017 and 2018). Libraries were built with the immunoSEQ multiplex PCR assay. TCRdb provides this immuneACCESS table in a form limited to in-frame rearrangements. Some clones are lacking; in checked studies, under half of them reflect an unresolved V gene, and why the rest are absent is not known. Per the sample table, the count is some 23,000 clones. 2% to 3% of the sample lies in the top ten. The sample comprised blood buffy coat. The receptors shown here come from a woman between 18 and 70 years old with a cervical HPV16 infection that either progressed to CIN3+ or cleared (not recorded which).

With regard to this clone: The CDR3 end lies 3 residues beyond the end of the read and is filled in from the germline J gene. The gene calls are TRBV29-1 and TRBJ2-5; 16 nucleotides line up with TRBD2. The CDR3 is 14 residues long. V lost 7 bases to trimming and J lost 5 bases; unmatched junction nucleotides: 4. The germline V gene has CDR1 SQVTM and CDR2 ANQGSEA. The CDR3 DNA, read in part, is TGCAGCGGTGCGGGACTAGCGGGGGGGGAGACC. Amino acid sequence: CSGAGLAGGET. The whole CDR3 sequence reads CSGAGLAGGETQYF.

As concerns this clone: The sequence runs out 3 residues before the end of the CDR3; the remainder is reconstructed from the germline J gene. V usage is TRBV2 and J usage is TRBJ2-7; 7 bases are a match to TRBD2. The CDR3 consists of 13 residues. V lost 7 bases to trimming and J lost 0 bases; unmatched junction nucleotides: 3. The germline V gene encodes CDR1 SNHLY and CDR2 FYNNEI. The CDR3 bases that were read are TGTGCCAGCAAGGCTAGCGGCTCCTACGAG. Residues: CASKASGSYE. The full CDR3 reads CASKASGSYEQYF. Drawing the rest from reference TRBV2 and TRBJ2-7, the complete variable domain is EPEVTQTPSHQVTQMGQEVILRCVPISNHLYFYWYRQILGQKVEFLVSFYNNEISEKSEIFDDQFSVERPDGSNFTLKIRSTKLEDSAMYFCASKASGSYEQYFGPGTRLTVT.

The DNA read from the CDR3 is TGTGCCAGCAGCTTATGGGCAGTGGGGGCAGATACC. It specifies CASSLWAVGADT. The complete CDR3 protein is CASSLWAVGADTYTF. V gene TRBV7-6 combines with J gene TRBJ1-2; D is possibly TRBD1 (6 bases). The CDR3 end falls 3 residues outside the read, so it is completed with the germline J gene. This CDR3 contains 15 residues. The germline V gene has CDR1 SGHVS and CDR2 FNYEAQ.

The CDR3 is CASSPLNQGSPLHF. The part of the CDR3 DNA that was read is TGTGCCAGCTCACCGCTGAATCAGGGATCACCC. This chain connects TRBV18 to TRBJ1-6; D is possibly TRBD1 (5 bases). Read data end 3 residues before the CDR3 end; the end is taken from the germline J gene. The V end was cut by 3 bases, the J end by 10 bases, with 13 bases between. CDR1 is KGHSH, CDR2 LQKENI, per germline. The CDR3 extends over 14 amino acids. The full variable domain, its missing parts supplied by reference TRBV18 and TRBJ1-6, is NAGVMQNPRHLVRRRGQEARLRCSPMKGHSHVYWYRQLPEEGLKFMVYLQKENIIDESGMPKERFSAEFPKEGPSILRIQQVVRGDSAAYFCASSPLNQGSPLHFGNGTRLTVT.

As regards this clone: The read terminates 3 residues before the CDR3 end, so the remaining end is supplied by the germline J gene. The chain uses TRBV5-6 and TRBJ1-1; 9 nucleotides line up with TRBD1. Trimming at V came to 5 bases and at J to 4 bases, leaving 3 bases not matched to a gene. The CDR3 covers 13 residues. Germline V CDR1 and CDR2: SGHDT, YYEEEE. CDR3 DNA, as far as it was read: TGTGCCAGCAGTTTGACAGGGGGCACTGAA. It specifies CASSLTGGTE. The CDR3 in its entirety is CASSLTGGTEAFF.

Concerning this clone itself: The missing CDR3 end, 3 residues past where the read stops, is filled in from the germline J gene. This chain joins TRBV5-5 and TRBJ2-5; possibly TRBD2 for D (5 bases). V lost 1 base and J 5 bases, leaving 12 bases between the germline ends. The CDR3 is 14 residues long. In germline, CDR1 is SGHKS, CDR2 YYEKEE (reference sequence). The CDR3 spells CASSLFRERETQYF. CDR3 DNA (partial): TGTGCCAGCAGCTTGTTTAGGGAGCGGGAGACC.

Regarding this clone: Read sequence stops 3 residues before the CDR3 end, and the germline J gene provides the missing end. V and J are TRBV2 and TRBJ1-1; no firm D call. The V and J ends lost 4 bases and 0 bases respectively, with 12 bases between them. Germline V gives CDR1 SNHLY, CDR2 FYNNEI. The CDR3 is 15 amino acids. CDR3 protein: CASSGFSVLNTEAFF. The CDR3 DNA, read in part, is TGTGCCAGCAGTGGTTTTTCAGTCTTGAACACTGAA.

For this clone: The CDR3 end is not reached by the read, which stops 3 residues before it; the germline J gene fills it in. The rearrangement links TRBV7-9 to TRBJ1-2; possibly TRBD1 for D (6 bases). V was clipped by 5 bases and J by 4 bases, with 17 bases between them. This CDR3 region has 15 residues. Germline CDR1 reads SEHNR; CDR2 reads FQNEAQ (reference sequence). CDR3 DNA (partial): TGTGCCAGCAGCCGGGGGGCAGACCGTATCTATGGC. Translation: CASSRGADRIYG. The entire CDR3 protein reads CASSRGADRIYGYTF.

Concerning this clone: The CDR3 end lies 3 residues beyond the end of the read and is filled in from the germline J gene. This chain links TRBV6-2 or TRBV6-3 with TRBJ2-7; D might be TRBD1 (5 bases). Germline-derived CDR1 and CDR2 are MNHEY and SVGEGT. The CDR3 consists of 13 residues. The V and J ends lost 10 bases and 3 bases respectively, with 16 bases between them. The CDR3 reads CATSKGQGYEQYF. The sequenced part of the CDR3 DNA is TGTGCCACCTCAAAGGGCCAGGGCTACGAG.

About this clone: The CDR3 goes on 3 residues after the read ends, and that part is filled in from the germline J gene. The chain recombines TRBV7-3 with TRBJ2-1, with 9 bases aligning to TRBD2. From germline, CDR1 is SGHTA and CDR2 FQGTGA. Losses at the gene ends were 7 bases for V and 4 bases for J; bases not matched to a gene: 8. This CDR3 contains 15 residues. The CDR3 protein is CASKGLAGHYNEQFF. The CDR3 DNA, read in part, is TGTGCCAGCAAGGGGCTAGCGGGGCATTACAATGAG.

A word on this clone: Read coverage stops 3 residues before the CDR3 terminus; the germline J gene supplies the remainder. J is TRBJ2-7 and V is TRBV5-1; D ambiguous. CDR3 length: 15 residues. Deletions cut 0 bases from V and 0 bases from J, with 10 bases between. The germline V gene encodes CDR1 SGHRS and CDR2 YFSETQ. The CDR3: CASSLESVSSYEQYF. Incomplete CDR3 DNA: TGCGCCAGCAGCTTGGAAAGTGTCAGCTCCTACGAG.

Regarding this clone: At one end, the junction sequence differs from germline, possibly due to a read error. The read ends 3 residues before the CDR3 terminus; that terminus is restored from the germline J gene. The sample contains more than one DNA sequence encoding this CDR3. The chain employs TRBV2 and TRBJ1-3, with 7 bases identical to TRBD1. Germline V gives CDR1 SNHLY, CDR2 FYNNEI. The CDR3 runs to 14 residues. The CDR3 protein is CASRNRGGGNTIYF. The CDR3 bases that were read are TGTGCCAGCAGGAACAGGGGCGGCGGAAACACT.

A word on this clone: The CDR3 is cut off 3 residues early in the read; its end comes from the germline J gene. V usage is TRBV7-9 and J usage is TRBJ2-2, with 9 bases matching TRBD1. The V gene's germline CDR1 is SEHNR and CDR2 FQNEAQ (reference sequence). The CDR3 contains 14 residues. CDR3: CATELRQGDEKLFF. The CDR3 DNA, read in part, is TGTGCCACGGAACTGAGACAGGGGGATGAAAAG.

As concerns this clone: The read gets to within 3 residues of the CDR3 end, and the germline J gene fills in the rest. The chain has TRBV29-1 and TRBJ1-4; tentative D call: TRBD1 (6 bases). This CDR3 is built from 13 residues. Germline V gene data show CDR1 as SQVTM and CDR2 as ANQGSEA. V was clipped by 2 bases and J by 3 bases, with 7 bases between them. The CDR3 here is CSVEQGSNEKLFF. CDR3 bases read: TGCAGCGTTGAACAGGGGTCTAATGAAAAA.

As to this clone: The CDR3 end lies 3 residues beyond the end of the read and is filled in from the germline J gene. This rearrangement joins TRBV7-6 to TRBJ2-2; 7 nucleotides match TRBD1. Germline CDR1 is SGHVS and CDR2 is FNYEAQ. This CDR3 comprises 15 residues. Unmatched junction bases numbered 5, after V lost 1 base and J lost 6 bases. The CDR3 spells CASSLGQGNAGELFF. CDR3 DNA, as far as it was read: TGTGCCAGCAGCTTAGGACAGGGTAACGCCGGGGAG.

With respect to this clone: The read ends 3 residues before the CDR3 terminus; that terminus is restored from the germline J gene. The rearrangement joins TRBV11-2 to TRBJ2-2; no firm D call. The CDR3 runs 13 residues. Germline V lookup: CDR1 SGHAT, CDR2 FQNNGV. The germline V and J ends were trimmed by 1 base and 4 bases, with 4 bases remaining between them. The sequenced CDR3 bases are TGTGCCAGCAGCTTAGGAGGCACCGGGGAG. Its translation is CASSLGGTGE. The full CDR3 reads CASSLGGTGELFF.

As regards this clone: The CDR3 extends 3 residues past the end of the read, so its final part is completed from the germline J gene. V gene TRBV19 combines with J gene TRBJ1-2; a possible D gene is TRBD1 (6 bases). CDR3 length: 12 amino acids. Germline CDR1 is LNHDA and CDR2 is SQIVND (reference sequence). Trimming removed 7 bases from V and 4 bases from J, with 10 bases in between. This chain's CDR3 is CASNTRGYGYTF. The covered CDR3 bases are TGTGCCAGTAATACCAGGGGCTATGGC.

Measured by frequency, this clone is medium-sized (0.01 to 0.1%). The observed sequence ends 3 residues before the CDR3 terminus, with the missing tail filled in from the germline J gene. The V call is TRBV6-1, the J call TRBJ2-5, with D tentatively TRBD2 (6 bases). The CDR3 covers 14 residues. Germline values: CDR1 MNHNS, CDR2 SASEGT. CDR3 bases read: TGTGCCAGCAGTGAAGAGGCGGGGACCCATACC. Translation gives CASSEEAGTHT. From start to end, the CDR3 is CASSEEAGTHTQYF.

Comments on this clone: The read terminates 3 residues ahead of where the CDR3 ends, so the germline J gene completes it. The V and J genes are TRBV5-1 and TRBJ2-7; TRBD2 might be the D (5 bases). V lost 7 bases to trimming and J lost 3 bases, with 14 bases between them. The CDR3 is 13 amino acids. Germline V gene sequence: CDR1 SGHRS, CDR2 YFSETQ. The chain's CDR3 is CASRASGIYEQYF. Incomplete CDR3 DNA: TGCGCCAGCCGGGCCTCGGGGATCTACGAG.

In regard to this clone: The read ends 3 residues shy of where the CDR3 ends; the end is completed using the germline J gene. The chain uses TRBV5-1 and TRBJ2-3; possibly TRBD1 for D (6 bases). Germline CDR1 SGHRS, CDR2 YFSETQ. The CDR3 consists of 14 residues. With 3 bases removed from V and 4 bases from J, the gap between germline ends came to 12 bases. The CDR3 loop is CASSSLTGSDTQYF. The CDR3 bases that were read are TGCGCCAGCAGCTCCCTGACAGGATCAGATACG.

This clone is labeled medium-sized based on frequency. The read ends 3 residues shy of where the CDR3 ends; the end is completed using the germline J gene. V and J are TRBV7-8 and TRBJ2-1, with 11 bases matching TRBD2. This CDR3 contains 15 residues. The junction had 6 bases not matched to a gene; V was cut back by 3 bases and J by 8 bases. Germline CDR1 SGHVS, CDR2 FQNEAQ. CDR3 region: CASSFRLAGGDEQFF. Incomplete CDR3 DNA: TGTGCCAGCAGCTTCAGGCTAGCGGGAGGAGATGAG.